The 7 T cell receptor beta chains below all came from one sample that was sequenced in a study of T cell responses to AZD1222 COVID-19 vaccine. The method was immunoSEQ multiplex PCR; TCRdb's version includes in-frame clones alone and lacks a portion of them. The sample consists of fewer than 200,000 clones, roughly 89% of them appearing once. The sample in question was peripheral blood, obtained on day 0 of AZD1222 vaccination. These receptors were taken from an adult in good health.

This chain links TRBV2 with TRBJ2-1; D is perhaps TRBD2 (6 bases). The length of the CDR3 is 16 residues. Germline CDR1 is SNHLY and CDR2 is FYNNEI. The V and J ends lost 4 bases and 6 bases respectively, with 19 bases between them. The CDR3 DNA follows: TGTGCCAGCAGTGCAGAACGTGGCGGGACGGGCAATGAGCAGTTCTTC. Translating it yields CASSAERGGTGNEQFF.

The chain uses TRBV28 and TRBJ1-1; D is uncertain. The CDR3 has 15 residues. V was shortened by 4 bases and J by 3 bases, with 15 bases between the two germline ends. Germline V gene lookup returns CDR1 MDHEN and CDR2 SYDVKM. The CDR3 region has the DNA TGTGCCAGCAGTTCCTCGGCGACTACGGACACTGAAGCTTTCTTT. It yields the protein CASSSSATTDTEAFF.

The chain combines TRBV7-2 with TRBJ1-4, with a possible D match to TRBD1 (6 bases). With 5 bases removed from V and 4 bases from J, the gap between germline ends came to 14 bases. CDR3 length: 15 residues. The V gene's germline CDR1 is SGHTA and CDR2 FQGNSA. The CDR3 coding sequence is TGTGCCAGCAGCCCTAGGGGGGGCCTTAATGAAAAACTGTTTTTT. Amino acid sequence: CASSPRGGLNEKLFF.

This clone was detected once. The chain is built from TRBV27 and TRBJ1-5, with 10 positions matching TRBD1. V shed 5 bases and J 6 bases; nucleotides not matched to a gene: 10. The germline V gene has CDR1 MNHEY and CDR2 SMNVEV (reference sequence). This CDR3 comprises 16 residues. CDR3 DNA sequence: TGTGCCAGCAGTCCCTTGGACAGGGGGATGGGTCAGCCCCAGCATTTT. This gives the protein CASSPLDRGMGQPQHF.

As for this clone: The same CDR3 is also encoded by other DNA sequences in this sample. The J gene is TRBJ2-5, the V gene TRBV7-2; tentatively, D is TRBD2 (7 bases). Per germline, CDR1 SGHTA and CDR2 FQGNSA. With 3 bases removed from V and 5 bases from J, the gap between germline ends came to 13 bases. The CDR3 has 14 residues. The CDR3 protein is CASSFSGGGETQYF. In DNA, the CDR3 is TGTGCCAGCAGCTTTTCGGGGGGCGGGGAGACCCAGTACTTC.

CDR3 DNA sequence: TGCGCCAGCAGTCATGGTTGGGGCAATGAGCAGTTCTTC. Amino acids: CASSHGWGNEQFF. The V call is TRBV4-1, the J call TRBJ2-1; D is uncertain. Germline V CDR1 and CDR2: MGHRA, YSYEKL. The germline V and J ends were trimmed by 6 bases and 6 bases, with 12 bases remaining between them. The CDR3 has 13 amino acids.

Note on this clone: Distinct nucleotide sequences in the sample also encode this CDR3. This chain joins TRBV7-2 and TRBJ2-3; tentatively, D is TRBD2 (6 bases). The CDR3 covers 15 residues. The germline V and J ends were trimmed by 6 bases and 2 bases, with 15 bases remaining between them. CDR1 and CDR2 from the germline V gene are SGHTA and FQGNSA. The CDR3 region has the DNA TGTGCCAGCAGTTACGCCGGGACTCTCACAGATACGCAGTATTTT. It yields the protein CASSYAGTLTDTQYF.